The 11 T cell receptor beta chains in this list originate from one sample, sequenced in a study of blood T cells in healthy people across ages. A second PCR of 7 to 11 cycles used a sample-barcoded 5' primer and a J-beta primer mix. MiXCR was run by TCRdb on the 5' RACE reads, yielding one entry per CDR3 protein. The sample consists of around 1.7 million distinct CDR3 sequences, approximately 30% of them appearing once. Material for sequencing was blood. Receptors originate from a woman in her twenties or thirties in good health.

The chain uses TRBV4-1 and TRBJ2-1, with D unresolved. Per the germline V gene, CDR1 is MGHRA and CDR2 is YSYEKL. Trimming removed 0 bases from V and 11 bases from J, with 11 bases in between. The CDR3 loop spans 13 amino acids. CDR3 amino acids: CASSQDLYYKQFF. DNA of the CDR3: TGCGCCAGCAGCCAAGATCTGTACTACAAGCAGTTCTTC.

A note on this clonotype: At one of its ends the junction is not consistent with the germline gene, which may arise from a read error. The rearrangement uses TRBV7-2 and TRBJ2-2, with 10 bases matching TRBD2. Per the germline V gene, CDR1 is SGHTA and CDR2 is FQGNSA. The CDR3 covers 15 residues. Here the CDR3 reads CASSVAGGRDGELLF. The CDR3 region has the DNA TGTGCCAGCAGCGTAGCGGGGGGCCGGGACGGGGAGCTGCTTTTT.

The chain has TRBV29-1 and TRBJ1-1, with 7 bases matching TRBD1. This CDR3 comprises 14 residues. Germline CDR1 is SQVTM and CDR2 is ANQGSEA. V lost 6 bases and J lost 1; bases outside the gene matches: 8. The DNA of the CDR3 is TGCAGCGTGACCCCTTGGACAGGGAACACTGAAGCTTTCTTT. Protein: CSVTPWTGNTEAFF.

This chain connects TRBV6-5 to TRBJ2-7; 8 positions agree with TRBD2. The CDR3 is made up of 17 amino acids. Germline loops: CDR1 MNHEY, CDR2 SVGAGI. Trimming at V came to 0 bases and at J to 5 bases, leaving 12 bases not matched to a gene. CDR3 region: CASSYSAGGLVTDEQYF. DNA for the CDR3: TGTGCCAGCAGTTACTCCGCGGGAGGCCTCGTGACGGACGAGCAGTACTTC.

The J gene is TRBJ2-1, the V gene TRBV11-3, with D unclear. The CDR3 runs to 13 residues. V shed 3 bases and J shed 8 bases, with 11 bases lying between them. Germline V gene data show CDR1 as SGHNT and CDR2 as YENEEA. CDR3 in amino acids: CASSLSESDEQFF. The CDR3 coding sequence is TGTGCCAGCAGCTTGTCTGAGAGCGATGAGCAGTTCTTC. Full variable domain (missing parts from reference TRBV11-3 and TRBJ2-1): EAGVVQSPRYKIIEKKQPVAFWCNPISGHNTLYWYLQNLGQGPELLIRYENEEAVDDSQLPKDRFSAERLKGVDSTLKIQPAELGDSAVYLCASSLSESDEQFFGPGTRLTVL.

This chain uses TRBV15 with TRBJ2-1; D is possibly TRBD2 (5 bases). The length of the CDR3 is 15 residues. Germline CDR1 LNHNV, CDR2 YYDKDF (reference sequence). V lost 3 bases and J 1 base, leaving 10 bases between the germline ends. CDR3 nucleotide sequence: TGTGCCACCAGCAGTCCCGGAGGTTCCTACAATGAGCAGTTCTTC. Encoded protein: CATSSPGGSYNEQFF.

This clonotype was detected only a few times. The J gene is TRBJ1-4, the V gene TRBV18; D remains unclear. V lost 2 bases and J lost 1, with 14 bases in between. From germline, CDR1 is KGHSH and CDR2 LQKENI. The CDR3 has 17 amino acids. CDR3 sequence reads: CASSPEERLKTNEKLFF. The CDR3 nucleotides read TGTGCCAGCTCACCAGAGGAGAGATTAAAAACTAATGAAAAACTGTTTTTT.

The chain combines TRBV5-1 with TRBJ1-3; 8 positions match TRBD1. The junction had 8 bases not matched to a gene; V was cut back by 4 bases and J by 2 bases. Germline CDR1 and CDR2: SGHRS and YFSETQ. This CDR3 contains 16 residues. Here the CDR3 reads CASSLTGVRAGNTIYF. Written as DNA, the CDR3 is TGCGCCAGCAGCCTGACAGGGGTTCGGGCTGGAAACACCATATATTTT.

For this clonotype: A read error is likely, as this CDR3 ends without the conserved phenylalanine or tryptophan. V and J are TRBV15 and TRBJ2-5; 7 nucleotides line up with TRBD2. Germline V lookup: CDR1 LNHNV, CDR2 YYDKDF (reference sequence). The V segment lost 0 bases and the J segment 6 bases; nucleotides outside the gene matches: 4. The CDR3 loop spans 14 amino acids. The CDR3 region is CATSREGGGKTQYC. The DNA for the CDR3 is TGTGCCACCAGCAGAGAGGGCGGGGGAAAGACCCAGTACTGC.

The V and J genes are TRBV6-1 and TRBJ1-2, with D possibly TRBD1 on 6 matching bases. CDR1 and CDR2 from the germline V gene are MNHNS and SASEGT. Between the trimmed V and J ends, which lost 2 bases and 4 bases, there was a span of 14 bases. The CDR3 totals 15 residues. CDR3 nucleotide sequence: TGTGCCAGCAGTGAATTTGGGGGGGCCGGCTATGGCTACACCTTC. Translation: CASSEFGGAGYGYTF.

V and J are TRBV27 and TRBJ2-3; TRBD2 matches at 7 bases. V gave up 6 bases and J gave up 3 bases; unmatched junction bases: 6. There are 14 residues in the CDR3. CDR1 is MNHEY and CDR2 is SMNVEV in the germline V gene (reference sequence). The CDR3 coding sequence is TGTGCCAGCAGGGGCGGGAGAGGGACAGATACGCAGTATTTT. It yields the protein CASRGGRGTDTQYF.